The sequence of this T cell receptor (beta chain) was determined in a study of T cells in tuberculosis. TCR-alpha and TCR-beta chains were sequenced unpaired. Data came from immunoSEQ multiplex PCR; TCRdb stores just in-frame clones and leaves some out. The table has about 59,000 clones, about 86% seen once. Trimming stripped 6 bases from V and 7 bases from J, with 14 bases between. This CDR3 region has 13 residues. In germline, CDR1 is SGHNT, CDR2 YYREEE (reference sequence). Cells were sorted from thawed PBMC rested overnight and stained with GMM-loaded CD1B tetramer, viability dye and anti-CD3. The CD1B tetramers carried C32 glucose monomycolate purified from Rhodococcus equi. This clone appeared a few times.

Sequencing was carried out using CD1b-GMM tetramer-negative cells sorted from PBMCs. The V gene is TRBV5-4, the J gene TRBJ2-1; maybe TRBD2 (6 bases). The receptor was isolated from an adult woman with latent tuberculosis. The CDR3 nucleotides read TGTGCCAGCATGCGGGGCGGTAAAAATGAGCAGTTCTTC. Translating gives CASMRGGKNEQFF.